One T cell receptor (beta chain) is described in this entry. Germline V lookup: CDR1 SGDLS, CDR2 YYNGEE. Germline trimming cut 5 bases from V and 2 bases from J; bases unmatched to any gene: 4. CDR3 size: 14 residues. These data originate in a study of blood T cell repertoires in COVID-19. Libraries were prepared by immunoSEQ multiplex PCR; TCRdb keeps only in-frame clonotypes and omits some of them. The sample has 70,000 to 85,000 clones, 75% to 90% seen once; the top ten hold 3%. The TCR sequence derives from a woman between 45 and 60 years old with active or convalescent COVID-19. Material for sequencing was peripheral blood. V is TRBV9 and J is TRBJ2-3, with 8 bases aligning to TRBD2. This CDR3 is CASSPGGSTDTQYF. CDR3 bases: TGTGCCAGCAGTCCGGGGGGGTCCACAGATACGCAGTATTTT.